The 7 T cell receptor beta chains given below trace back to one sample, sequenced in a study of cytomegalovirus exposure and HLA in healthy donors (dated by TCRdb to 2016 to 2017). Receptors were amplified or captured by the immunoSEQ multiplex PCR assay. A mixture of 60 forward primers for TCR Vbeta segments and 13 reverse primers for TCR Jbeta segments was used in the multiplex PCR. This immuneACCESS table, as held by TCRdb, lists in-frame sequences with V and J called but not all clones. Of the missing ones, under half trace to an unresolved V gene in checked studies; the others have no known cause. The sample contains 200,000 or so clones, 80% to 85% of them found a single time. Under 7.5% of the sample is held by the ten biggest clonotypes. Specimen: PBMCs. All receptors come from a woman between 50 and 59 years old in good health and CMV-seropositive.

The chain uses TRBV19 and TRBJ1-2; unclear D gene. CDR1 and CDR2 from the germline V gene are LNHDA and SQIVND (reference sequence). The V and J ends lost 1 base and 3 bases respectively, with 6 bases between them. The CDR3 length is 13 residues. CDR3 sequence reads: CASSIVQDYGYTF. The CDR3 DNA reads TGTGCCAGTAGTATAGTTCAGGACTATGGCTACACCTTC.

CDR3: CATSRRGYEQYF. The CDR3 region has the DNA TGTGCCACCAGCAGGAGGGGGTACGAGCAGTACTTC. The V gene is TRBV15, the J gene TRBJ2-7, with D tentatively TRBD1 (6 bases). CDR1 LNHNV and CDR2 YYDKDF come from the germline V gene (reference sequence). Trimming pared 3 bases from V and 4 bases from J, leaving 7 bases between. The CDR3 totals 12 residues.

The V and J genes are TRBV2 and TRBJ2-2; 10 bases are a match to TRBD2. V lost 6 bases and J lost 3; bases outside the gene matches: 4. CDR1 and CDR2 from the germline V gene are SNHLY and FYNNEI. This CDR3 is 15 amino acids long. The CDR3 here is CASRRTSGYTGELFF. The DNA of the CDR3 is TGTGCCAGCAGACGGACTAGCGGATACACCGGGGAGCTGTTTTTT.

As to this clone: A junction end diverges from the germline sequence, so it may reflect a read error. The J gene is TRBJ2-6, the V gene TRBV6-5, with a possible D match to TRBD2 (5 bases). The germline CDR1 and CDR2 sequences are MNHEY and SVGAGI. This CDR3 comprises 16 residues. CDR3 nucleotide sequence: TGTGCCGGCAGTTACCGCCCGGGGAGCTCCCTCCCGGGCCTGACTTTC. Protein: CAGSYRPGSSLPGLTF.

Only a few counts were recorded for this clone. The chain employs TRBV23-1 and TRBJ2-7; D not certain. TRBV23-1 is an ORF, and what it does is uncertain. The CDR3 is 10 residues long. Trimming removed 2 bases at V and 7 bases at J, with 3 bases between. This chain's CDR3 is CASSQPEQYF. The CDR3, as DNA: TGCGCCAGCAGTCAACCAGAGCAGTACTTC.

The chain links TRBV5-1 to TRBJ1-2; TRBD1 might be the D (6 bases). Trimming left V 4 bases short and J 2 bases short, with 21 bases between. This CDR3 is 17 amino acids long. Germline V lookup: CDR1 SGHRS, CDR2 YFSETQ. For the CDR3, the DNA is TGCGCCAGCAGCCCCACCACCGGACAGCGCCAAAACTATGGCTACACCTTC. This codes for CASSPTTGQRQNYGYTF.

The chain combines TRBV5-6 with TRBJ2-7, with TRBD1 matching over 7 bases. From germline, CDR1 is SGHDT and CDR2 YYEEEE. This CDR3 is 13 amino acids long. J was trimmed by 5 bases and V by 2 bases; bases with no gene match: 4. CDR3 in amino acids: CASSFQGEHEQYF. In DNA form, the CDR3 reads TGTGCCAGCAGCTTTCAGGGGGAGCACGAGCAGTACTTC.